The 11 T cell receptor beta chains reported below all come from one sample, sequenced in a study of technical replicates of blood from a handful of donors. Profiling relied on immunoSEQ multiplex PCR, and the TCRdb table lists in-frame clones only, not all of them. The sample includes nearly 80,000 clones, around 94% of them seen just once. Sequencing input: T cells isolated from PBMCs. The receptors stem from a human donor in good health.

V usage is TRBV7-2 and J usage is TRBJ1-3; no reliable D call. CDR3 length: 17 residues. Trimming cost V 5 bases and J 0 bases, with 17 bases left between them. Germline loops: CDR1 SGHTA, CDR2 FQGNSA. The CDR3 loop is CASSTRGSESSGNTIYF. The CDR3, as DNA: TGTGCCAGCAGCACGAGAGGGTCAGAATCCTCTGGAAACACCATATATTTT.

This chain joins TRBV4-2 and TRBJ2-1; 9 bases fit TRBD2. Germline V gene sequence: CDR1 LGHNA, CDR2 YNFKEQ. This CDR3 comprises 16 residues. The junction had 6 bases not matched to a gene; V was cut back by 0 bases and J by 6 bases. The CDR3 sequence: CASSQETSGAANEQFF. The CDR3, as DNA: TGTGCCAGCAGCCAAGAGACTAGCGGAGCTGCCAATGAGCAGTTCTTC.

The V and J genes are TRBV25-1 and TRBJ1-1, with D possibly TRBD1 on 5 matching bases. The V end was cut by 8 bases, the J end by 12 bases, with 22 bases between. This CDR3 contains 13 residues. Germline values: CDR1 MGHDK, CDR2 SYGVNS. This chain's CDR3 is CASGLPGELRTFF. Written as DNA, the CDR3 is TGTGCCAGCGGACTCCCGGGGGAACTAAGAACTTTCTTT.

The chain carries TRBV5-5 and TRBJ2-7, with D tentatively TRBD1 (5 bases). CDR1 SGHKS and CDR2 YYEKEE come from the germline V gene (reference sequence). The CDR3 loop spans 12 amino acids. Trimming took off 0 bases at V and 4 bases at J, with 5 bases between the two ends. In nucleotides, the CDR3 is TGTGCCAGCAGCTTGGACAGGTACGAGCAGTACTTC. Protein product: CASSLDRYEQYF.

The V and J genes are TRBV11-2 and TRBJ1-2; D unresolved. CDR1 is SGHAT and CDR2 is FQNNGV in the germline V gene. V lost 0 bases, J lost 1 base, and 6 bases lay in between. This CDR3 has 14 amino acids. The CDR3 loop is CASSLERVNYGYTF. The CDR3 DNA follows: TGTGCCAGCAGCTTAGAGAGGGTTAACTATGGCTACACCTTC.

The CDR3 here is CSGGARLGYEQYF. CDR3 coding DNA: TGCAGCGGCGGAGCCAGACTCGGCTACGAGCAGTACTTC. This chain connects TRBV29-1 to TRBJ2-7; no clear D. The CDR3 is 13 amino acids. V was shortened by 7 bases and J by 3 bases, with 16 bases between the two germline ends. Germline V gives CDR1 SQVTM, CDR2 ANQGSEA.

This clone was seen more than once but under ten times. The chain recombines TRBV21-1 with TRBJ2-1; the table assigns TRBD2, which was not confirmed against the DNA. TRBV21-1 corresponds to a pseudogene. The CDR3 covers 18 residues. The CDR3 here is CASSNESPSGRVYNEQFF. The CDR3, as DNA: TGTGCCAGCAGCAATGAATCACCTAGCGGGAGGGTCTACAATGAGCAGTTCTTC.

The rearrangement links TRBV11-3 to TRBJ2-3; 9 nucleotides line up with TRBD1. The V segment lost 5 bases and the J segment 5 bases; nucleotides outside the gene matches: 5. The CDR3 extends over 14 amino acids. Per germline, CDR1 SGHNT and CDR2 YENEEA. DNA of the CDR3: TGTGCCAGCAGCCAAAGGACAGGGGAAGATACGCAGTATTTT. It translates to CASSQRTGEDTQYF. Full variable domain (rest looked up from reference TRBV11-3 and TRBJ2-3): EAGVVQSPRYKIIEKKQPVAFWCNPISGHNTLYWYLQNLGQGPELLIRYENEEAVDDSQLPKDRFSAERLKGVDSTLKIQPAELGDSAVYLCASSQRTGEDTQYFGPGTRLTVL.

This chain connects TRBV6-5 to TRBJ2-1; D is uncertain. The V gene's germline CDR1 is MNHEY and CDR2 SVGAGI. The CDR3 sequence is 15 residues long. Trimming removed 6 bases at V and 9 bases at J, with 21 bases between. The CDR3 reads CASSPLAGKVPEQFF. The CDR3 DNA reads TGTGCCAGCAGCCCCCTCGCAGGCAAGGTTCCTGAGCAGTTCTTC.

This clone appeared a single time. J is TRBJ2-7 and V is TRBV4-1; 8 positions agree with TRBD1. V was pared by 1 base and J by 5 bases, with 7 bases of the junction left unmatched. Germline V gene data show CDR1 as MGHRA and CDR2 as YSYEKL. The CDR3 spans 15 residues. The CDR3 reads CASSQVWQGANEQYF. The CDR3 nucleotides are TGCGCCAGCAGCCAAGTCTGGCAGGGGGCTAACGAGCAGTACTTC.

The genes are TRBV28 and TRBJ2-7; possible D gene TRBD2, 6 bases. Germline-derived CDR1 and CDR2 are MDHEN and SYDVKM. The V end was cut by 7 bases, the J end by 2 bases, with 15 bases between. The CDR3 spans 14 residues. The CDR3 nucleotides read TGTGCCAGCAAGGCCCCGGGAGCCACCTACGAGCAGTACTTC. This encodes CASKAPGATYEQYF.